This T cell receptor (beta chain) was obtained from a study of blood T cell repertoires in COVID-19. Method: immunoSEQ multiplex PCR; TCRdb's copy keeps in-frame clones and lacks some. The table shows 400,000 or so clones, with around nine tenths occurring only once. From germline, CDR1 is SGHRS and CDR2 YFSETQ. The CDR3 loop spans 15 amino acids. V lost 0 bases, J lost 6 bases, and 9 bases stayed unmatched. Sequencing was done on a sample of peripheral blood. This TCR came from a man between 18 and 35 years old with COVID-19, enrolled during active disease. This rearrangement joins TRBV5-1 to TRBJ2-7, with 7 bases lining up with TRBD1. Written as DNA, the CDR3 is TGCGCCAGCAGCTTGGCCGCCGACAGGGCCCTCGAGCAGTACTTC. It specifies CASSLAADRALEQYF.